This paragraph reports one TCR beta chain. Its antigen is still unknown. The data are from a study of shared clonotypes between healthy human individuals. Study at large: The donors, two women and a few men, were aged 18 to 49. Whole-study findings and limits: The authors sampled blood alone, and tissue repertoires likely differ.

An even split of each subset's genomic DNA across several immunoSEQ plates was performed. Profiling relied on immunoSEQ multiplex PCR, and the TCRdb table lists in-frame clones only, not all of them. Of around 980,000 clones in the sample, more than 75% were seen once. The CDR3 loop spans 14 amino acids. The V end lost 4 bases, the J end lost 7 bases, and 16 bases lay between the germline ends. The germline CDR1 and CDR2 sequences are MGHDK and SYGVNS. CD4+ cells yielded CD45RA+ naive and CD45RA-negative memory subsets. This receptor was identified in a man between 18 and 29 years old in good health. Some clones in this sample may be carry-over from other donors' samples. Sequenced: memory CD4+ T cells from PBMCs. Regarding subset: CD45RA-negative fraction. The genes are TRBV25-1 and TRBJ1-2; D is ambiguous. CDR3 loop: CASSVTLGPSGYTF. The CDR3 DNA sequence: TGTGCCAGCAGTGTTACGTTAGGGCCGAGTGGCTACACCTTC.